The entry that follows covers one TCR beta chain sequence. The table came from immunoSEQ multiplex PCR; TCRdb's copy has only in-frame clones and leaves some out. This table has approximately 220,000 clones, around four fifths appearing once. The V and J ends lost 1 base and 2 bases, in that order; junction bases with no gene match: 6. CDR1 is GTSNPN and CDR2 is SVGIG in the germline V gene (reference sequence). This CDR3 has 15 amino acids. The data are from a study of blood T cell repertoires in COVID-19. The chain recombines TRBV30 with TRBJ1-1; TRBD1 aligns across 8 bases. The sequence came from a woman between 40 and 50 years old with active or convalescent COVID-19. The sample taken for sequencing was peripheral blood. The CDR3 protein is CAWSDLGQANTEAFF. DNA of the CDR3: TGTGCCTGGAGTGACTTGGGACAGGCAAACACTGAAGCTTTCTTT.